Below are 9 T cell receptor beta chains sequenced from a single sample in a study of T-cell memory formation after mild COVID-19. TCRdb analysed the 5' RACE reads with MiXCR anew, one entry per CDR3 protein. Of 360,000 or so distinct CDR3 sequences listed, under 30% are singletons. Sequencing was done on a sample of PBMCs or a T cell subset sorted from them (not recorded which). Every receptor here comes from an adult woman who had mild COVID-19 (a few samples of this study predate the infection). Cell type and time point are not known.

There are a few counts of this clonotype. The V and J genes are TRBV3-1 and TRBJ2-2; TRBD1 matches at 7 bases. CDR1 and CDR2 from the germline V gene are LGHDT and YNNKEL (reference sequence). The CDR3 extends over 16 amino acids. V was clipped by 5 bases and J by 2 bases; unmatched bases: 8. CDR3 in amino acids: CASSATGDINTGELFF. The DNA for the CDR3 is TGTGCCAGCAGCGCTACAGGGGATATTAACACCGGGGAGCTGTTTTTT.

For the CDR3, the DNA is TGTGCCAGCAGCCCGCTGACAGGTTTAACCCTCCACTTT. Protein sequence: CASSPLTGLTLHF. The J gene is TRBJ1-6, the V gene TRBV3-1; TRBD1 is a possible D gene (6 bases). The CDR3 is 13 amino acids. CDR1 LGHDT and CDR2 YNNKEL come from the germline V gene (reference sequence). V lost 4 bases to trimming and J lost 14 bases, with 15 bases between them.

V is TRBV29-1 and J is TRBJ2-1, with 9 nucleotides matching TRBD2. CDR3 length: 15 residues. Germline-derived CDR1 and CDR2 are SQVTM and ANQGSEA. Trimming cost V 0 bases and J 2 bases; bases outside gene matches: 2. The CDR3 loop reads CSVEDVAGAYNEQFF. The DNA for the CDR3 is TGCAGCGTTGAAGATGTAGCGGGAGCCTACAATGAGCAGTTCTTC.

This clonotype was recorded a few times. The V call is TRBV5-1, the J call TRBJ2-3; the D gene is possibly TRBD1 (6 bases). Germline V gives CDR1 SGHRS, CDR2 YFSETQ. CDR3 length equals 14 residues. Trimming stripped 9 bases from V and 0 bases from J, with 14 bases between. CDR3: CATTTGRSTDTQYF. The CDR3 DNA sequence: TGCGCCACTACGACAGGCCGGAGCACAGATACGCAGTATTTT.

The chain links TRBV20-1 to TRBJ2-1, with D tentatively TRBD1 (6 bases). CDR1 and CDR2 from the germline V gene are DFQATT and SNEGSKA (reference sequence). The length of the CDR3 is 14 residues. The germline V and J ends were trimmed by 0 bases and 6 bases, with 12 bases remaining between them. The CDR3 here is CSAREQGGSNEQFF. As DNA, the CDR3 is TGCAGTGCTAGAGAACAGGGTGGGTCCAATGAGCAGTTCTTC.

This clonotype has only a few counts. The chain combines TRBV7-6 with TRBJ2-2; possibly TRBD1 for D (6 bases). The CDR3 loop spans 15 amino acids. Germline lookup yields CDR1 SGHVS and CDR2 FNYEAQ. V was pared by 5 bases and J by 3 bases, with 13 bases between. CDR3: CASSLTGFDTGELFF. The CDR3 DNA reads TGTGCCAGCAGCCTAACAGGGTTCGACACCGGGGAGCTGTTTTTT.

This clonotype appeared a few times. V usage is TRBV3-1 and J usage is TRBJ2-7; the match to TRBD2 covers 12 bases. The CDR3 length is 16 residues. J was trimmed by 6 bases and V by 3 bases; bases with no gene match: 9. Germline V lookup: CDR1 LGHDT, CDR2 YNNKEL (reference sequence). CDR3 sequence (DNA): TGTGCCAGCAGCCAGAGACTAGCGGGAGATGGGCTCGAGCAGTACTTC. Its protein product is CASSQRLAGDGLEQYF.

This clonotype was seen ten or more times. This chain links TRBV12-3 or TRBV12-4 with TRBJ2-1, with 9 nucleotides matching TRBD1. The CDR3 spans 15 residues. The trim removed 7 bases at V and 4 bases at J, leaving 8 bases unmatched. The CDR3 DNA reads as TGTGCCAGCACCCTCTCCGGGACAGGGTACAATGAGCAGTTCTTC. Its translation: CASTLSGTGYNEQFF.

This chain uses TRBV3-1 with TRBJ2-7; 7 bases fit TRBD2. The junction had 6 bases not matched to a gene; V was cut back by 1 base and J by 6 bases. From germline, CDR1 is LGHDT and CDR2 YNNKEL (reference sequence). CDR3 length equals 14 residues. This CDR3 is CASSQVLGRREQYF. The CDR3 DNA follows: TGTGCCAGCAGCCAAGTTCTCGGGAGGCGCGAGCAGTACTTC.